These T cell receptor beta chains were read from a single sample in a study of cytomegalovirus exposure and HLA in healthy donors. Sequencing used immunoSEQ multiplex PCR; TCRdb keeps in-frame clones, though not all of them. The data contain 150,000 to 200,000 clones, roughly 85% of them seen just once; the ten biggest clones take up 2.1%. Sequenced sample: PBMCs. These receptors originate from a man between 40 and 49 years old in good health and CMV-seronegative. Each CDR3 is given with its conserved first and last residue. A D gene is named only where the DNA matches it firmly. Size is stated for part of the rows, as once, few or many counts, or as a class when the clone is expanded.

CDR3nt: TGTGCCAGCAGACTAGCGGGAACTGGGGAGCTGTTTTTT
CDR3aa: CASRLAGTGELFF
v_gene: TRBV5-4
j_gene: TRBJ2-2
d_gene: TRBD2
abundance: -

CDR3nt: TGTGCCAGCGCGACAGTCAATCAGCCCCAGCATTTT
CDR3aa: CASATVNQPQHF
v_gene: TRBV2
j_gene: TRBJ1-5
d_gene: -
abundance: -

CDR3nt: TGTGCCAGCAGTCCCCGAGGCCTAGCTAACTATGGCTACACCTTC
CDR3aa: CASSPRGLANYGYTF
v_gene: TRBV6-5
j_gene: TRBJ1-2
d_gene: -
abundance: -

CDR3nt: TGTGCCATCGGACTAGCGGGAAGGCACGAGCAGTACTTC
CDR3aa: CAIGLAGRHEQYF
v_gene: TRBV10-3
j_gene: TRBJ2-7
d_gene: TRBD2
abundance: -

CDR3nt: TGTGCCAGCAGCTCAACCCGGACAGGGGGCGATGGCTACACCTTC
CDR3aa: CASSSTRTGGDGYTF
v_gene: TRBV5-4
j_gene: TRBJ1-2
d_gene: TRBD1
abundance: -

CDR3nt: TGTGCCAGCAGACAGGGTCGGCTGAGCGAGCAGTACTTC
CDR3aa: CASRQGRLSEQYF
v_gene: TRBV27
j_gene: TRBJ2-7
d_gene: -
abundance: -

CDR3nt: TGTGCCAGTAGTATGGCGGGACTAAACAATGAGCAGTTCTTC
CDR3aa: CASSMAGLNNEQFF
v_gene: TRBV19
j_gene: TRBJ2-1
d_gene: TRBD2
abundance: once

CDR3nt: TGTGCCAGCAGCGCAACGGGAGGTCTTAATGAAAAACTGTTTTTT
CDR3aa: CASSATGGLNEKLFF
v_gene: TRBV7-2
j_gene: TRBJ1-4
d_gene: -
abundance: -

CDR3nt: TGTGCCAGCAGGGCCGGGACAGGGGTCAATGAGCAGTTCTTC
CDR3aa: CASRAGTGVNEQFF
v_gene: TRBV2
j_gene: TRBJ2-1
d_gene: TRBD1
abundance: -

CDR3nt: TGTGCCAGCGCGACTAGCGGGAGGTTGGCCGGGGAGCTGTTTTTT
CDR3aa: CASATSGRLAGELFF
v_gene: TRBV2
j_gene: TRBJ2-2
d_gene: TRBD2
abundance: -

CDR3nt: TGTGCCAGCCTGTCGATAGTAGCGGGAGATAAAAACATTCAGTACTTC
CDR3aa: CASLSIVAGDKNIQYF
v_gene: TRBV18
j_gene: TRBJ2-4
d_gene: TRBD2
abundance: -

CDR3nt: TGTGCCAGCAGTTTATCCGTGGACTTCCGCTACGAGCAGTACTTC
CDR3aa: CASSLSVDFRYEQYF
v_gene: TRBV28
j_gene: TRBJ2-7
d_gene: -
abundance: -

CDR3nt: TGCGCCAGCGCGGCCGGGACTAGCGGAGATACGCAGTATTTT
CDR3aa: CASAAGTSGDTQYF
v_gene: TRBV5-1
j_gene: TRBJ2-3
d_gene: TRBD2
abundance: once

CDR3nt: TGTGCCAGCAGCCAGCGAGGCACTGAAGCTTTCTTT
CDR3aa: CASSQRGTEAFF
v_gene: TRBV7-6
j_gene: TRBJ1-1
d_gene: -
abundance: -

CDR3nt: TGTGCCAGCTCCCTCCCTACGGGTACCTACAATGAGCAGTTCTTC
CDR3aa: CASSLPTGTYNEQFF
v_gene: TRBV28
j_gene: TRBJ2-1
d_gene: -
abundance: -

CDR3nt: TGTGCCAGCAGTGAAGAAGTGGGGACAGGGAGCTATGGCTACACCTTC
CDR3aa: CASSEEVGTGSYGYTF
v_gene: TRBV6-1
j_gene: TRBJ1-2
d_gene: TRBD1
abundance: few

CDR3nt: TGTGCCAGCGCCGACAGGGGAGATGGCTACACCTTC
CDR3aa: CASADRGDGYTF
v_gene: TRBV2
j_gene: TRBJ1-2
d_gene: TRBD1
abundance: -

CDR3nt: TGTGCCAGCAGCTTAGATATTCTAGCGGTCAATGAGCAGTTCTTC
CDR3aa: CASSLDILAVNEQFF
v_gene: TRBV11-2
j_gene: TRBJ2-1
d_gene: TRBD2
abundance: -

CDR3nt: TGTGCCAGCAGCCCAGTAAGCGGGAGGGGGGGGAATGAGCAGTTCTTC
CDR3aa: CASSPVSGRGGNEQFF
v_gene: TRBV6-6
j_gene: TRBJ2-1
d_gene: TRBD2
abundance: -

CDR3nt: TGCAGCGTAACCCCGTCTAGCTCCCACACAGATACGCAGTATTTT
CDR3aa: CSVTPSSSHTDTQYF
v_gene: TRBV29-1
j_gene: TRBJ2-3
d_gene: -
abundance: few

CDR3nt: TGTGCCAGCAGCCGCCCAGAGGGTGAGCAGTACTTC
CDR3aa: CASSRPEGEQYF
v_gene: TRBV27
j_gene: TRBJ2-7
d_gene: -
abundance: -

CDR3nt: TGTGCCAGCAGTTACACCGCGGGAGGGCCGACCGGGGAGCTGTTTTTT
CDR3aa: CASSYTAGGPTGELFF
v_gene: TRBV6-6
j_gene: TRBJ2-2
d_gene: TRBD2
abundance: -

CDR3nt: TGTGCCAGCAGCCCGACTAGCGGGAGAGGGGGCACAGATACGCAGTATTTT
CDR3aa: CASSPTSGRGGTDTQYF
v_gene: TRBV7-2
j_gene: TRBJ2-3
d_gene: TRBD2
abundance: -

CDR3nt: TGTGCCAGCAGCAACCCCGTGGCAGGGGCTTCCTACAATGAGCAGTTCTTC
CDR3aa: CASSNPVAGASYNEQFF
v_gene: TRBV7-6
j_gene: TRBJ2-1
d_gene: -
abundance: -

CDR3nt: TGTGCCAGCAGCTTAGAGACTAGCGGGATTGGTCGTGAGCAGTTCTTC
CDR3aa: CASSLETSGIGREQFF
v_gene: TRBV11-3
j_gene: TRBJ2-1
d_gene: TRBD2
abundance: -

CDR3nt: TGTGCCAGCAGCTTAGACAGTACTTATGGCTACACCTTC
CDR3aa: CASSLDSTYGYTF
v_gene: TRBV7-9
j_gene: TRBJ1-2
d_gene: -
abundance: few

CDR3nt: TGTGCCAGCAGCGCCAGGGTCACTGAAGCTTTCTTT
CDR3aa: CASSARVTEAFF
v_gene: TRBV11-2
j_gene: TRBJ1-1
d_gene: -
abundance: -

CDR3nt: TGTGCCAGCAGCTCGGACAGGGAAGGGTCCTACGAGCAGTACTTC
CDR3aa: CASSSDREGSYEQYF
v_gene: TRBV7-6
j_gene: TRBJ2-7
d_gene: TRBD1
abundance: -